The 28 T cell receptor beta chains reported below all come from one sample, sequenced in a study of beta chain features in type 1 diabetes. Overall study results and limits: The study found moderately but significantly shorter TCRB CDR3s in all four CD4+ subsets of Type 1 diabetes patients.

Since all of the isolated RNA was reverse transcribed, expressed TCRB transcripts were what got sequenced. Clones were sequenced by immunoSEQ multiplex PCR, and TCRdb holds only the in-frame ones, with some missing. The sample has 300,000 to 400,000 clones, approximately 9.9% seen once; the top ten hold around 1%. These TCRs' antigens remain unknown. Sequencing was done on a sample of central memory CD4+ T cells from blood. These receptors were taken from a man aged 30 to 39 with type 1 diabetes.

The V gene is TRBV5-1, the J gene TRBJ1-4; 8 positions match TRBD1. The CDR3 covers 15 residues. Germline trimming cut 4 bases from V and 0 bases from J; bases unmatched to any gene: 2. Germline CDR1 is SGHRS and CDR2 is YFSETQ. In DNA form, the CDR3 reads TGCGCCAGCAGCAGGGGACAGGCAACTAATGAAAAACTGTTTTTT. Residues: CASSRGQATNEKLFF.

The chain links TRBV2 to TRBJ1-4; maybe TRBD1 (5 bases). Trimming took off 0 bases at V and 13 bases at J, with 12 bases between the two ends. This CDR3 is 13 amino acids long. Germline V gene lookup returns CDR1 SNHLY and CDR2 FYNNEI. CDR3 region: CASSEARSQGLFF. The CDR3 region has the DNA TGTGCCAGCAGTGAAGCGCGGTCCCAGGGACTGTTTTTT.

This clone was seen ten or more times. The CDR3 protein is CASSLATGSEQYF. CDR3 coding DNA: TGTGCCAGCAGCTTAGCGACCGGTTCCGAGCAGTACTTC. The chain employs TRBV7-9 and TRBJ2-7; D unresolved. Germline V gene data show CDR1 as SEHNR and CDR2 as FQNEAQ (reference sequence). Trimming removed 0 bases at V and 6 bases at J, with 9 bases between. This CDR3 contains 13 residues.

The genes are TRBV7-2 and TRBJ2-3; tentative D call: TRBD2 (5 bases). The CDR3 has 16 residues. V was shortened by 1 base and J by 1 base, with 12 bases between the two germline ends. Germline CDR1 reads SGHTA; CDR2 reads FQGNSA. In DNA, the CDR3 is TGTGCCAGCAGCTTAGGCAGCGGACTTCGCACAGATACGCAGTATTTT. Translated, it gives CASSLGSGLRTDTQYF.

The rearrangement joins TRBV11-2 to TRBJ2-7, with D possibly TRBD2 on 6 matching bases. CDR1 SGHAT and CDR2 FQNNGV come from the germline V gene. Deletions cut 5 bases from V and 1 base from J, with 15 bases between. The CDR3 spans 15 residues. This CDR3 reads CASSLEGTASYEQYF. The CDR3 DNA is TGTGCCAGCAGCCTCGAAGGGACTGCTTCCTACGAGCAGTACTTC. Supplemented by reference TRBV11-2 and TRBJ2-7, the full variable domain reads EAGVAQSPRYKIIEKRQSVAFWCNPISGHATLYWYQQILGQGPKLLIQFQNNGVVDDSQLPKDRFSAERLKGVDSTLKIQPAKLEDSAVYLCASSLEGTASYEQYFGPGTRLTVT.

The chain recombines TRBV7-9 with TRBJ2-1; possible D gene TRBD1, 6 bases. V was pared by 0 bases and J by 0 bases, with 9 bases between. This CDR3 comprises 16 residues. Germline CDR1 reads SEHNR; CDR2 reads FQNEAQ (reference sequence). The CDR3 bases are TGTGCCAGCAGCTTAGCGCAGGGGAGCTCCTACAATGAGCAGTTCTTC. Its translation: CASSLAQGSSYNEQFF.

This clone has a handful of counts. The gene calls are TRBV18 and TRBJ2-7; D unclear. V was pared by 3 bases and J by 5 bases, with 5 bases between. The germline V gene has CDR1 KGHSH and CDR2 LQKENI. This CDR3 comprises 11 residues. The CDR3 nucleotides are TGTGCCAGCTCACCTTCAGACGAGCAGTACTTC. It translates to CASSPSDEQYF.

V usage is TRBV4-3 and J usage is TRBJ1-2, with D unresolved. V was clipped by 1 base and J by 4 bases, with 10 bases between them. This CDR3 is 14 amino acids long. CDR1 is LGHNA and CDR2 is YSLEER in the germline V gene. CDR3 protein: CASSQVASPYGYTF. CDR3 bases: TGCGCCAGCAGCCAAGTTGCGAGTCCCTATGGCTACACCTTC.

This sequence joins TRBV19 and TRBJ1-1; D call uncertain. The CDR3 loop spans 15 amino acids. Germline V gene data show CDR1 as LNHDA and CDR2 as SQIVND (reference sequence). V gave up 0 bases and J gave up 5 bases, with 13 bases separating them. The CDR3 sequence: CASSIDWPGKTEAFF. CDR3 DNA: TGTGCCAGTAGTATAGACTGGCCAGGAAAGACTGAAGCTTTCTTT.

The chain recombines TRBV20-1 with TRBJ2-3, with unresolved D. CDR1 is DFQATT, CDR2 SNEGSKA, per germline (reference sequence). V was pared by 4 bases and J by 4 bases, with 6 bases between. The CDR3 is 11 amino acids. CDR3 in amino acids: CSAITSDTQYF. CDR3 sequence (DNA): TGCAGTGCTATTACGTCAGATACGCAGTATTTT.

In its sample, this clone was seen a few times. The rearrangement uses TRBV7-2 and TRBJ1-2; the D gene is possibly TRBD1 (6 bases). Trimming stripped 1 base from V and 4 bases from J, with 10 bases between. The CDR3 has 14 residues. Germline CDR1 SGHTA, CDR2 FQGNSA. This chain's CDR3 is CASSLGARGYGYTF. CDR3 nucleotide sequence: TGTGCCAGCAGCTTAGGGGCCAGGGGCTATGGCTACACCTTC.

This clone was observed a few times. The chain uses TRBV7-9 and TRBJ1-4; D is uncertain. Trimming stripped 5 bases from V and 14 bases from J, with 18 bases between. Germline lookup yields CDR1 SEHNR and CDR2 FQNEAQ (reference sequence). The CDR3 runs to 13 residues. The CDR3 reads CASSPSTLTWLFF. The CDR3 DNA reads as TGTGCCAGCAGCCCAAGCACGCTAACGTGGCTGTTTTTT.

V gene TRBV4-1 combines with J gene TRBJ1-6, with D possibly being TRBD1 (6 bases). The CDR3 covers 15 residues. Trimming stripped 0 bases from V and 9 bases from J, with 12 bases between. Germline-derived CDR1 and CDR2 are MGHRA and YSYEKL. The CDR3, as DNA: TGCGCCAGCAGCCAAGAGGCTCGGGGGGCTTCACCCCTCCACTTT. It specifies CASSQEARGASPLHF.

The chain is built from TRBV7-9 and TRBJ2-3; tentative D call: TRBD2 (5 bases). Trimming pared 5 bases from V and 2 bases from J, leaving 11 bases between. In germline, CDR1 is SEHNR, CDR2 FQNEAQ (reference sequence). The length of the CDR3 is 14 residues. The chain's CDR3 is CASSPRGYTDTQYF. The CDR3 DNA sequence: TGTGCCAGCAGCCCACGAGGGTACACAGATACGCAGTATTTT. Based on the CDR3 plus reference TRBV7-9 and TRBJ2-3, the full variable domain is DTGVSQNPRHKITKRGQNVTFRCDPISEHNRLYWYRQTLGQGPEFLTYFQNEAQLEKSRLLSDRFSAERPKGSFSTLEIQRTEQGDSAMYLCASSPRGYTDTQYFGPGTRLTVL.

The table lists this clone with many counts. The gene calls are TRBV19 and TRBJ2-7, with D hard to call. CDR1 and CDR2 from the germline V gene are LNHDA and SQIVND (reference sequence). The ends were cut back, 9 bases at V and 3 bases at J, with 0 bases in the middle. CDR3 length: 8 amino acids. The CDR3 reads CASYEQYF. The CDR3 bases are TGTGCCAGCTACGAGCAGTACTTC.

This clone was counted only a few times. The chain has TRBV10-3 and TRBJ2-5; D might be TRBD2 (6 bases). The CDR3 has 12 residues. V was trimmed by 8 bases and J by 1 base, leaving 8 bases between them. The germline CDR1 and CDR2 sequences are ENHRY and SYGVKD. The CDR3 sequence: CAIGGTQETQYF. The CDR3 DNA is TGTGCCATCGGGGGGACCCAAGAGACCCAGTACTTC.

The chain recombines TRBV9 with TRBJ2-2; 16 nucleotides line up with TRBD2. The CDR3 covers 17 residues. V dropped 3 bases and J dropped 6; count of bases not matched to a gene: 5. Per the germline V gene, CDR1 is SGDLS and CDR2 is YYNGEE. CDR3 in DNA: TGTGCCAGCAGCGCGGGACTAGCGGGGGGGCTAGCCGGGGAGCTGTTTTTT. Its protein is CASSAGLAGGLAGELFF.

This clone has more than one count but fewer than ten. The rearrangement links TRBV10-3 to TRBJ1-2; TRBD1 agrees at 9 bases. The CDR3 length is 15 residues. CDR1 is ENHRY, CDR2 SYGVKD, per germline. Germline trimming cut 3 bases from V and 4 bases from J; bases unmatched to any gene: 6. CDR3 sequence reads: CAISDPGQGVYGYTF. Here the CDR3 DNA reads TGTGCCATCAGTGATCCGGGACAGGGTGTCTATGGCTACACCTTC.

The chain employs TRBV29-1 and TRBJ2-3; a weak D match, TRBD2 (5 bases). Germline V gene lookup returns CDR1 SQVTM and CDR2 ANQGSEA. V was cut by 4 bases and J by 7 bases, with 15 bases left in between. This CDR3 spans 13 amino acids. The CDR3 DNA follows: TGCAGCGTTGGGCTAGATCGGGGAAATACGCAGTATTTT. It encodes CSVGLDRGNTQYF.

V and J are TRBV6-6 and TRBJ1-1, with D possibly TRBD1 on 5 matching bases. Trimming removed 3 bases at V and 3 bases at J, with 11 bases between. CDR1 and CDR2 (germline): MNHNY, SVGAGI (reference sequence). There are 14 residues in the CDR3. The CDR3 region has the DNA TGTGCCAGCAGTTATCGGGGGACGGACACTGAAGCTTTCTTT. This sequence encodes CASSYRGTDTEAFF.

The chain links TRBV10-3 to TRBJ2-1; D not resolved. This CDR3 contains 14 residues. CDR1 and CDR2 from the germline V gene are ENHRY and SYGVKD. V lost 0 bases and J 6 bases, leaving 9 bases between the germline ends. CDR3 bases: TGTGCCATCAGTGAGTCAAAGTACGTCAATGAGCAGTTCTTC. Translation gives CAISESKYVNEQFF.

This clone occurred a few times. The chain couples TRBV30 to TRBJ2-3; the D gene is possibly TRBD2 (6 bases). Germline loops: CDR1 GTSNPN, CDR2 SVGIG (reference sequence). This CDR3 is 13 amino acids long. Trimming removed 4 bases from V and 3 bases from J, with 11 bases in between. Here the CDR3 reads CAWNTGRTDTQYF. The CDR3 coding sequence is TGTGCCTGGAACACCGGGAGAACAGATACGCAGTATTTT.

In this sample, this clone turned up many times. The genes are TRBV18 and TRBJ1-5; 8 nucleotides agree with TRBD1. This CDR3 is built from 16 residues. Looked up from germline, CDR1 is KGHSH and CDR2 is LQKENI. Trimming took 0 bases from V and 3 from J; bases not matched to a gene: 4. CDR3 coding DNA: TGTGCCAGCTCACCACCGTCGGGACAGGTCAATCAGCCCCAGCATTTT. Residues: CASSPPSGQVNQPQHF.

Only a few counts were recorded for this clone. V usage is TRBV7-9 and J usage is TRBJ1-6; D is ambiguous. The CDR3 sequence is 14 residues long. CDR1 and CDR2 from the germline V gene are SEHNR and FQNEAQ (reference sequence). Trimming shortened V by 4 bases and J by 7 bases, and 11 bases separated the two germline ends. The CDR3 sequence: CASSSDIRNSPLHF. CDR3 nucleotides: TGTGCCAGCAGCTCCGACATTCGCAATTCACCCCTCCACTTT.

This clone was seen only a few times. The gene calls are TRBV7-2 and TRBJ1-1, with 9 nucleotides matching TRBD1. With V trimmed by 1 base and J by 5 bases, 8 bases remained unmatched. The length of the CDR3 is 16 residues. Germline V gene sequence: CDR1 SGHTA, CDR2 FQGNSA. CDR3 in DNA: TGTGCCAGCAGCTTAGTCGGGACAGGACAGGGGACTGAAGCTTTCTTT. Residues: CASSLVGTGQGTEAFF.

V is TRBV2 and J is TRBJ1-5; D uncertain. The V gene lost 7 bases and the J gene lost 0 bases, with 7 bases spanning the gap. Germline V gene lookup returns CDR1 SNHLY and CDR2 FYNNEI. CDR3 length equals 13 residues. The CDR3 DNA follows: TGTGCCAGCACCCCAGATAGCAATCAGCCCCAGCATTTT. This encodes CASTPDSNQPQHF.

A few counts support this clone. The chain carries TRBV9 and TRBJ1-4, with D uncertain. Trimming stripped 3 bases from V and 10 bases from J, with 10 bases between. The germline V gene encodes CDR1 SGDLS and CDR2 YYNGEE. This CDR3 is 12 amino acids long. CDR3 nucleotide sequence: TGTGCCAGCAGCGCTGAGGGAGGAAAACTGTTTTTT. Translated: CASSAEGGKLFF.

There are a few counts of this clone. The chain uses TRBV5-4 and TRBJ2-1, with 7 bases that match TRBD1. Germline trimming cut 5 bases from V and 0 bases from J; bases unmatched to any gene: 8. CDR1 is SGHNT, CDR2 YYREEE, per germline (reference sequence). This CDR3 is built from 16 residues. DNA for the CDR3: TGTGCCAGCAGAGGAGGACAGGCGGGCTCCTACAATGAGCAGTTCTTC. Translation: CASRGGQAGSYNEQFF.